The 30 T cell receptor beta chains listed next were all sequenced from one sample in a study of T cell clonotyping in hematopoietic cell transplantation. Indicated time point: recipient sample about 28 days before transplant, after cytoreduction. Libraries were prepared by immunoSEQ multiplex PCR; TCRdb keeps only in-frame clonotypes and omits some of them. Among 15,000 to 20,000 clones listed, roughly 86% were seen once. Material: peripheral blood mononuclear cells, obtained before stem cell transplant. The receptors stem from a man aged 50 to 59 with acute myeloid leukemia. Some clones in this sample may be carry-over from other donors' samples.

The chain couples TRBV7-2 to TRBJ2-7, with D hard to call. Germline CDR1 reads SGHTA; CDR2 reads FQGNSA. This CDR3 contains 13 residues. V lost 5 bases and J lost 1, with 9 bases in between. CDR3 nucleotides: TGTGCCAGCAGCCCTCAGGAATCCTACGAGCAGTACTTC. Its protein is CASSPQESYEQYF.

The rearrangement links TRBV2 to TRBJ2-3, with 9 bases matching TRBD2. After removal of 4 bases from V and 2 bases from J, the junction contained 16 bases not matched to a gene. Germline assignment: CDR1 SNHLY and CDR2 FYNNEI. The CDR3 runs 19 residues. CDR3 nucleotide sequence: TGTGCCAGCAGTGCGTCTAGCGGGGTCTTCGAGGTTTCCACAGATACGCAGTATTTT. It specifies CASSASSGVFEVSTDTQYF.

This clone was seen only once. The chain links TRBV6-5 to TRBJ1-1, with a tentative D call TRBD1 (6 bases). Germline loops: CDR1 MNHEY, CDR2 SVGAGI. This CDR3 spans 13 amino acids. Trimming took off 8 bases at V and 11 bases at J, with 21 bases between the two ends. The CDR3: CASHEAGEFSAFF. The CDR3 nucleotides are TGTGCCAGCCACGAGGCAGGGGAGTTCTCGGCTTTCTTT.

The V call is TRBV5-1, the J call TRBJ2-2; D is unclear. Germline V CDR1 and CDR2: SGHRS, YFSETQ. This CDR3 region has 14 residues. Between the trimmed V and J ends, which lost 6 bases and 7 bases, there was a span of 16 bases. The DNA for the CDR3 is TGCGCCAGCACGTTCCTACGTGGGTACGGGGAGCTGTTTTTT. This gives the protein CASTFLRGYGELFF. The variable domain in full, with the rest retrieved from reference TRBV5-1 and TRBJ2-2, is KAGVTQTPRYLIKTRGQQVTLSCSPISGHRSVSWYQQTPGQGLQFLFEYFSETQRNKGNFPGRFSGRQFSNSRSEMNVSTLELGDSALYLCASTFLRGYGELFFGEGSRLTVL.

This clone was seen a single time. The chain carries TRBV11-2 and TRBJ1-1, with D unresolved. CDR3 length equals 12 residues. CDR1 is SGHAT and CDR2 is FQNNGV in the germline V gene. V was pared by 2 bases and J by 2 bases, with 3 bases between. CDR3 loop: CASSLSNTEAFF. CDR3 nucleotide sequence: TGTGCCAGCAGCTTATCCAACACTGAAGCTTTCTTT.

The chain's CDR3 is CASNAGTGGQGYTF. CDR3 bases: TGTGCCAGCAACGCCGGGACAGGGGGCCAGGGCTACACCTTC. This rearrangement joins TRBV2 to TRBJ1-2; TRBD1 aligns across 12 bases. V lost 7 bases and J lost 8; bases outside the gene matches: 8. The CDR3 is 14 amino acids. Germline CDR1 is SNHLY and CDR2 is FYNNEI.

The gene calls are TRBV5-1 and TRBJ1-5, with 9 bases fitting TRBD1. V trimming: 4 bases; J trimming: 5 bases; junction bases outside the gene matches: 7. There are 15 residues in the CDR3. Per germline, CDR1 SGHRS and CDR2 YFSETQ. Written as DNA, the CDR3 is TGCGCCAGCAGCCCAGGACAGGGGCCCGATCAGCCCCAGCATTTT. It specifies CASSPGQGPDQPQHF.

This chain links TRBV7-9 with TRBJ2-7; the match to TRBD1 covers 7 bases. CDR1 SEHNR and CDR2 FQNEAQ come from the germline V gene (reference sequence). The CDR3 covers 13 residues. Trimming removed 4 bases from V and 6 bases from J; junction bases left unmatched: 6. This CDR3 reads CASSSTGNGEQYF. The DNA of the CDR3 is TGTGCCAGCAGCTCGACAGGGAACGGCGAGCAGTACTTC. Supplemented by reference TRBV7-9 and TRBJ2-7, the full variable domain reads DTGVSQNPRHKITKRGQNVTFRCDPISEHNRLYWYRQTLGQGPEFLTYFQNEAQLEKSRLLSDRFSAERPKGSFSTLEIQRTEQGDSAMYLCASSSTGNGEQYFGPGTRLTVT.

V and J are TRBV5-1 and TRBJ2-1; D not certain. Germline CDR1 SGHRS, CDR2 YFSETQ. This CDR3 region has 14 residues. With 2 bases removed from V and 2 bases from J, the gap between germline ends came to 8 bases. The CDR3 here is CASSFGSTYNEQFF. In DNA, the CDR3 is TGCGCCAGCAGCTTTGGCAGCACCTACAATGAGCAGTTCTTC.

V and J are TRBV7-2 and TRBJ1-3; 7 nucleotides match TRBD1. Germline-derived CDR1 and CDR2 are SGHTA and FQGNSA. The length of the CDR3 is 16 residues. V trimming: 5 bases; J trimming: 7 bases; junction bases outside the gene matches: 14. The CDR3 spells CASSPELLTGRNTIYF. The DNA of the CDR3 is TGTGCCAGCAGCCCGGAGTTGTTGACAGGGAGGAACACCATATATTTT.

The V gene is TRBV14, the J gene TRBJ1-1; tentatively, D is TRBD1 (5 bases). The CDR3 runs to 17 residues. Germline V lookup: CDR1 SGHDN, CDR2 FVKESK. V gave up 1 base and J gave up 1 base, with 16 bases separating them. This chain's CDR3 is CASSQAGMGETNTEAFF. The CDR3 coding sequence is TGTGCCAGCAGCCAAGCGGGGATGGGGGAGACGAACACTGAAGCTTTCTTT.

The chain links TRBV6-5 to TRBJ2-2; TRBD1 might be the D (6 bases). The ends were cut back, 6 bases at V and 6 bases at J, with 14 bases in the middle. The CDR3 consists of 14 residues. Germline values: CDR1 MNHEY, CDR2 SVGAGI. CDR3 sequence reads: CASRTQGRAGELFF. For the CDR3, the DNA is TGTGCCAGCAGGACCCAGGGGCGAGCCGGGGAGCTGTTTTTT.

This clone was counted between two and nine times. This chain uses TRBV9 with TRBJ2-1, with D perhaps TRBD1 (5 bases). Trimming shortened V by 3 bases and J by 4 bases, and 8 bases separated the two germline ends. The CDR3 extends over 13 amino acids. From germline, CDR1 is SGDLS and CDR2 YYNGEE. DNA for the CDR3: TGTGCCAGCAGCGCCTCAGGGTACAATGAGCAGTTCTTC. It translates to CASSASGYNEQFF.

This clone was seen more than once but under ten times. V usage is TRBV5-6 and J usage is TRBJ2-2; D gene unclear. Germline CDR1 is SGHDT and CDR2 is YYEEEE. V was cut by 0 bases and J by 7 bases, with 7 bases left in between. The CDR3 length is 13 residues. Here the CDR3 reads CASSLGGSGELFF. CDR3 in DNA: TGTGCCAGCAGCTTGGGTGGCAGCGGGGAGCTGTTTTTT.

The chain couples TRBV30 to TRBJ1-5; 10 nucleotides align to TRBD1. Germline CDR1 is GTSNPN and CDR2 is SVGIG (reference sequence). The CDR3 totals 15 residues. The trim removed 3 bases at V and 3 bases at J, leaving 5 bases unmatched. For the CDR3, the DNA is TGTGCCTGGAGATCCGGGACAGGGGTCAATCAGCCCCAGCATTTT. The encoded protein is CAWRSGTGVNQPQHF. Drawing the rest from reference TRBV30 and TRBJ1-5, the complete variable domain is SQTIHQWPATLVQPVGSPLSLECTVEGTSNPNLYWYRQAAGRGLQLLFYSVGIGQISSEVPQNLSASRPQDRQFILSSKKLLLSDSGFYLCAWRSGTGVNQPQHFGDGTRLSIL.

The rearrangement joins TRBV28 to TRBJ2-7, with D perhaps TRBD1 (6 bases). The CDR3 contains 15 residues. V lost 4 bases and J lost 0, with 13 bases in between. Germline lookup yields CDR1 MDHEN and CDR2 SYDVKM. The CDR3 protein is CASSWAGTTSYEQYF. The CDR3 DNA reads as TGTGCCAGCAGTTGGGCCGGGACAACCTCCTACGAGCAGTACTTC.

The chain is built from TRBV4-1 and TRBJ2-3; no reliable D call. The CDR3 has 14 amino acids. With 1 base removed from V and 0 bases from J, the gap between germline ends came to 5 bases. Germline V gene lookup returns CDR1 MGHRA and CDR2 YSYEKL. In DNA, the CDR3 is TGCGCCAGCAGCCAAGTTTACAGCACAGATACGCAGTATTTT. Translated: CASSQVYSTDTQYF.

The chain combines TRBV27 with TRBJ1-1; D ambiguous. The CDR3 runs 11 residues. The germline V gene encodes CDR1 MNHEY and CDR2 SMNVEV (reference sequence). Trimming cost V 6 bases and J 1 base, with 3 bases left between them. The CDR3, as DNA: TGTGCCAGCAGAACGAACACTGAAGCTTTCTTT. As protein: CASRTNTEAFF.

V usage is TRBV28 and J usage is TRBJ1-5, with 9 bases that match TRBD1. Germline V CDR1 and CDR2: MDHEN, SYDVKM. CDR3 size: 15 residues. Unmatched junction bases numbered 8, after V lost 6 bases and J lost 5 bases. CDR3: CASSQGQGLDQPQHF. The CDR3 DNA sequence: TGTGCCAGCAGCCAGGGACAGGGTCTTGATCAGCCCCAGCATTTT. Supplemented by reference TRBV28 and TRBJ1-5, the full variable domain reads DVKVTQSSRYLVKRTGEKVFLECVQDMDHENMFWYRQDPGLGLRLIYFSYDVKMKEKGDIPEGYSVSREKKERFSLILESASTNQTSMYLCASSQGQGLDQPQHFGDGTRLSIL.

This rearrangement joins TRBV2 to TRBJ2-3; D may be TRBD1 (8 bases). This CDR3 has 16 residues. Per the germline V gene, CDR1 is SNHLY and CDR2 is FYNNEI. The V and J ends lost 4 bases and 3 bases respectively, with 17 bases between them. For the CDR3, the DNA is TGTGCCAGCAGTGTGTGGACAGGGAGGGGGACAGATACGCAGTATTTT. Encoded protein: CASSVWTGRGTDTQYF.

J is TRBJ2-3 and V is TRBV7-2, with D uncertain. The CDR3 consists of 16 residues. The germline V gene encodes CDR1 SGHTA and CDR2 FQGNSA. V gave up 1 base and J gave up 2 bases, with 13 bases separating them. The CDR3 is CASSLESLGSTDTQYF. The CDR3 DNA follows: TGTGCCAGCAGCTTAGAATCTCTAGGGTCCACAGATACGCAGTATTTT.

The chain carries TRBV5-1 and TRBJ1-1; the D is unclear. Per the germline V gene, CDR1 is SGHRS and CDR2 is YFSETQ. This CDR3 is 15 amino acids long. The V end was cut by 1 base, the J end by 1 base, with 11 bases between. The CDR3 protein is CASSLFQQTNTEAFF. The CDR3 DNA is TGCGCCAGCAGCTTGTTCCAGCAGACGAACACTGAAGCTTTCTTT.

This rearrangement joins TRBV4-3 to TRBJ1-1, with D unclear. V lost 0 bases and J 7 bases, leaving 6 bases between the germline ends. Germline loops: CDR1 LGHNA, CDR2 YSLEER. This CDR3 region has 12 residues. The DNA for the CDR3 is TGCGCCAGCAGCCAAGACGGTATTGAAGCTTTCTTT. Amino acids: CASSQDGIEAFF.

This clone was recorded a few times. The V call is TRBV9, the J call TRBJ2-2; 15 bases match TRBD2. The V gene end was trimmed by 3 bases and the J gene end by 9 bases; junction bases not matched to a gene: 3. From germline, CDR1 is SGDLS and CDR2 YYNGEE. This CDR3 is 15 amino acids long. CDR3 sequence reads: CASSEGLAGGRELFF. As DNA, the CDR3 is TGTGCCAGCAGCGAGGGACTAGCGGGGGGTCGGGAGCTGTTTTTT.

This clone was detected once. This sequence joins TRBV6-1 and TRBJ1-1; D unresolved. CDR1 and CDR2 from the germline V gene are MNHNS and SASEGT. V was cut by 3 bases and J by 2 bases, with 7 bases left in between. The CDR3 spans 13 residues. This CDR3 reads CASSDDGNTEAFF. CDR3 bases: TGTGCCAGCAGTGACGACGGAAACACTGAAGCTTTCTTT.

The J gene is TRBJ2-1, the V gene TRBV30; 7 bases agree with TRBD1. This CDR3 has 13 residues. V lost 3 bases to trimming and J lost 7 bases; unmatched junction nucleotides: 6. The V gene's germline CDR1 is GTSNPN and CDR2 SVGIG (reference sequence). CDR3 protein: CAWSHLTGNEQFF. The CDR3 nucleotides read TGTGCCTGGAGCCACTTGACAGGGAATGAGCAGTTCTTC.

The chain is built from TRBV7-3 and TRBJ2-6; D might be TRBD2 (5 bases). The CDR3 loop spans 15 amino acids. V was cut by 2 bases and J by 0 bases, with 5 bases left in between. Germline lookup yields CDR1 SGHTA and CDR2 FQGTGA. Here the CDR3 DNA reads TGTGCCAGCAGCTTAGGAGGCTCTGGGGCCAACGTCCTGACTTTC. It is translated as CASSLGGSGANVLTF.

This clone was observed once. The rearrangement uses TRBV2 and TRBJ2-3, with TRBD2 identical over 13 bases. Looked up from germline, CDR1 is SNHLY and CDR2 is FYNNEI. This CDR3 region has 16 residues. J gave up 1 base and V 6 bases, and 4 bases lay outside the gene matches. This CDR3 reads CASRGLAGPRTDTQYF. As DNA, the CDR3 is TGTGCCAGCAGGGGACTAGCGGGGCCACGCACAGATACGCAGTATTTT.

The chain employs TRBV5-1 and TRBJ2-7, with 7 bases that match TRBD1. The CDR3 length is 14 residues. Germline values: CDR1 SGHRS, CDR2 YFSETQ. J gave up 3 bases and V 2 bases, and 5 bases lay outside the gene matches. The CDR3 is CASSFPDRIYEQYF. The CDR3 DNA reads TGCGCCAGCAGCTTCCCGGACAGGATCTACGAGCAGTACTTC.

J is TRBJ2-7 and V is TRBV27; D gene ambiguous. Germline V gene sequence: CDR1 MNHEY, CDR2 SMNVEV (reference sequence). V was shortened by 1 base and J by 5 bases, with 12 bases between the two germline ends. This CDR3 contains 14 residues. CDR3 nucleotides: TGTGCCAGCAGTTTATTGTCTTCGGGTCACGAGCAGTACTTC. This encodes CASSLLSSGHEQYF.